This entry lists 12 T cell receptor beta chains sequenced from one sample in a study of blood T cell repertoires in COVID-19. The repertoire was sequenced with immunoSEQ multiplex PCR; TCRdb's copy has only in-frame clones and lacks some. The sample lists about 500,000 clones; roughly nine tenths were seen once. The source material was peripheral blood. These receptors came from a man aged 18 to 30 with COVID-19, enrolled during active disease.

The chain is built from TRBV28 and TRBJ1-1, with D perhaps matching TRBD1 (6 bases). The CDR3 consists of 15 residues. Germline V gene sequence: CDR1 MDHEN, CDR2 SYDVKM. V was cut by 3 bases and J by 4 bases, with 15 bases left in between. The CDR3 DNA reads TGTGCCAGCAGTTTCGCTTACAGGGTAATCACTGAAGCTTTCTTT. Its translation: CASSFAYRVITEAFF.

The V gene is TRBV7-9, the J gene TRBJ2-3, with 7 bases matching TRBD2. The CDR3 spans 15 residues. J lost 2 bases, V lost 5 bases, and 7 bases had no gene match. Germline CDR1 SEHNR, CDR2 FQNEAQ (reference sequence). As DNA, the CDR3 is TGTGCCAGCAGCCTGTCGACTAGCCCCACAGATACGCAGTATTTT. Translation: CASSLSTSPTDTQYF.

The chain is built from TRBV7-8 and TRBJ2-2, with 7 bases lining up with TRBD1. Per the germline V gene, CDR1 is SGHVS and CDR2 is FQNEAQ. CDR3 size: 14 residues. V gave up 5 bases and J gave up 6 bases; unmatched junction bases: 6. CDR3 region: CASSHRGMAGELFF. CDR3 coding DNA: TGTGCCAGCAGCCACAGGGGTATGGCCGGGGAGCTGTTTTTT.

A remark on this clone: In the same sample, other DNA sequences code for this CDR3. The chain is built from TRBV19 and TRBJ2-7, with 7 bases identical to TRBD1. The germline V gene encodes CDR1 LNHDA and CDR2 SQIVND (reference sequence). V was pared by 6 bases and J by 1 base, with 3 bases of the junction left unmatched. The CDR3 consists of 13 residues. The CDR3: CASSRDSSYEQYF. The CDR3 nucleotides read TGTGCCAGTAGCCGGGACAGTTCCTACGAGCAGTACTTC. Filled out from reference TRBV19 and TRBJ2-7, the complete variable domain reads DGGITQSPKYLFRKEGQNVTLSCEQNLNHDAMYWYRQDPGQGLRLIYYSQIVNDFQKGDIAEGYSVSREKKESFPLTVTSAQKNPTAFYLCASSRDSSYEQYFGPGTRLTVT.

V is TRBV11-3 and J is TRBJ2-3; tentatively, D is TRBD1 (6 bases). The length of the CDR3 is 13 residues. Germline V gives CDR1 SGHNT, CDR2 YENEEA. Trimming pared 5 bases from V and 3 bases from J, leaving 9 bases between. The CDR3 protein is CASSPGQTDTQYF. CDR3 bases: TGTGCCAGCAGCCCAGGACAGACAGATACGCAGTATTTT.

This clone came up once. The V gene is TRBV6-5, the J gene TRBJ2-7; D is possibly TRBD2 (5 bases). The germline V gene has CDR1 MNHEY and CDR2 SVGAGI. The CDR3 runs 14 residues. Trimming removed 10 bases at V and 4 bases at J, with 20 bases between. DNA for the CDR3: TGTGCCACCAAGGCTACCGGTAGCGCTTACGAGCAGTACTTC. Translating it yields CATKATGSAYEQYF.

In its sample, this clone was seen a few times. The chain couples TRBV11-2 to TRBJ1-2, with TRBD1 identical over 7 bases. J was trimmed by 3 bases and V by 4 bases; bases with no gene match: 8. There are 15 residues in the CDR3. Germline V gives CDR1 SGHAT, CDR2 FQNNGV. The CDR3 coding sequence is TGTGCCAGCAGCTCCGGGTTTGGACAGGACTATGGCTACACCTTC. This gives the protein CASSSGFGQDYGYTF.

The rearrangement joins TRBV6-5 to TRBJ1-1; D gene uncertain. Germline CDR1 is MNHEY and CDR2 is SVGAGI. The CDR3 has 15 amino acids. Trimming cost V 0 bases and J 3 bases, with 11 bases left between them. The DNA for the CDR3 is TGTGCCAGCAGTTACTCGACCCGAGGGTACACTGAAGCTTTCTTT. As protein: CASSYSTRGYTEAFF.

This chain connects TRBV28 to TRBJ1-4, with a weak D call TRBD1 (5 bases). The CDR3 length is 15 residues. The germline V and J ends were trimmed by 3 bases and 0 bases, with 8 bases remaining between them. The germline V gene has CDR1 MDHEN and CDR2 SYDVKM. Here the CDR3 DNA reads TGTGCCAGCAGTTTGGGGGGGGCAACTAATGAAAAACTGTTTTTT. Translated: CASSLGGATNEKLFF.

The chain recombines TRBV6-5 with TRBJ2-5; perhaps TRBD1 as D (6 bases). V lost 5 bases and J 4 bases, leaving 11 bases between the germline ends. From germline, CDR1 is MNHEY and CDR2 SVGAGI. This CDR3 comprises 13 residues. The CDR3 loop is CASSQTGLETQYF. CDR3 DNA: TGTGCCAGCAGTCAGACAGGCCTAGAGACCCAGTACTTC.

This chain connects TRBV27 to TRBJ2-1; tentatively, D is TRBD1 (6 bases). CDR1 and CDR2 (germline): MNHEY, SMNVEV (reference sequence). CDR3 length: 20 residues. V shed 0 bases and J shed 0 bases, with 21 bases lying between them. DNA of the CDR3: TGTGCCAGCAGTTTATCGTCAGGACAGTCTCCTCCGAGCTCCTACAATGAGCAGTTCTTC. It specifies CASSLSSGQSPPSSYNEQFF.

The CDR3 region is CASSQVSGISLAPLHF. DNA for the CDR3: TGCGCCAGCAGCCAAGTTTCAGGGATCAGCCTAGCACCCCTCCACTTT. V usage is TRBV4-1 and J usage is TRBJ1-6, with D tentatively TRBD1 (5 bases). The CDR3 is made up of 16 amino acids. Germline CDR1 MGHRA, CDR2 YSYEKL. V was shortened by 1 base and J by 11 bases, with 18 bases between the two germline ends.